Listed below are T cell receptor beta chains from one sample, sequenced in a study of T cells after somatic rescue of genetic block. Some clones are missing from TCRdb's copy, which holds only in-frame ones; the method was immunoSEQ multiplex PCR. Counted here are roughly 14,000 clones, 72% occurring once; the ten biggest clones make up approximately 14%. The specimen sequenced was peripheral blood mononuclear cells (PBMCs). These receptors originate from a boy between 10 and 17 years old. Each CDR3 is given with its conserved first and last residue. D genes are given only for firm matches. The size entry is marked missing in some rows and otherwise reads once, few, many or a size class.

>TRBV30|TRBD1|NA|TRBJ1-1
CAWRKISGGLNTEAFF
TGTGCCTGGAGGAAAATTTCAGGGGGTCTGAACACTGAAGCTTTCTTT
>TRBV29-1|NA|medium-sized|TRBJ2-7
CSVGGLATPTEQYF
TGCAGCGTTGGGGGGCTAGCGACACCTACGGAGCAGTACTTC
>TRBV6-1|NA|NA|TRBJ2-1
CASSAVNSYNEQFF
TGTGCCAGCAGTGCTGTGAATTCCTACAATGAGCAGTTCTTC
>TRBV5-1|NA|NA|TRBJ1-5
CASRQGGNQPQHF
TGCGCCAGCAGGCAGGGAGGCAATCAGCCCCAGCATTTT
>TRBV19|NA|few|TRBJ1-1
CASTSDPDTEAFF
TGTGCCAGTACCTCCGACCCGGACACTGAAGCTTTCTTT
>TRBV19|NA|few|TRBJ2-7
CASSERVLLEPYF
TGTGCCAGTAGTGAGCGGGTTCTGCTGGAGCCGTACTTC
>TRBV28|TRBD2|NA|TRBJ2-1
CASLLAGYNEQFF
TGTGCCAGCTTACTAGCGGGCTACAATGAGCAGTTCTTC
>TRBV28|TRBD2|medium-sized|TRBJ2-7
CASSFSQRGLTYEQYF
TGTGCCAGCAGTTTTTCCCAGCGGGGGCTAACCTACGAGCAGTACTTC
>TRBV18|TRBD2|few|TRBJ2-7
CASSPQSGSAGEQYF
TGTGCCAGCTCACCACAAAGCGGGAGTGCGGGGGAGCAGTACTTC
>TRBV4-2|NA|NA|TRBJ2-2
CASSQDPLGTPNTGELFF
TGTGCCAGCAGCCAAGACCCTCTCGGGACTCCGAACACCGGGGAGCTGTTTTTT
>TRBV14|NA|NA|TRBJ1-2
CASSQVPPIYF
TGTGCCAGCAGCCAAGTCCCACCTATTTACTTC
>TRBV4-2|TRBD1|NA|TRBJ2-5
CASSQEQGAYETQYF
TGTGCCAGCAGCCAAGAGCAGGGGGCCTATGAGACCCAGTACTTC
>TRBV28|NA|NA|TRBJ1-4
CASSLGVLGAEKLFF
TGTGCCAGCAGTTTGGGGGTCCTCGGGGCCGAAAAACTGTTTTTT
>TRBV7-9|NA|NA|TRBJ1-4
CASSLSSPATNEKLFF
TGTGCCAGCAGCTTATCCTCACCTGCAACTAATGAAAAACTGTTTTTT
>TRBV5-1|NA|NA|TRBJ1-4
CASSFANEKLFF
TGCGCCAGCAGCTTTGCTAATGAAAAACTGTTTTTT
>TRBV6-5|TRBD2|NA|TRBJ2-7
CASSRTSGSYEQYF
TGTGCCAGCAGCCGGACTAGCGGGAGCTACGAGCAGTACTTC
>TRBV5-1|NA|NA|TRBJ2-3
CASSFSGTDTQYF
TGCGCCAGCAGCTTCTCTGGCACAGATACGCAGTATTTT
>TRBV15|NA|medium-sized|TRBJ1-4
CATSGGGKLFF
TGTGCCACCAGCGGGGGAGGCAAACTGTTTTTT
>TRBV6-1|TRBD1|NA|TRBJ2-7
CASRGGQGGNEQYF
TGTGCCAGCAGGGGCGGACAGGGCGGTAACGAGCAGTACTTC
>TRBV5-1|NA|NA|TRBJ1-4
CASSLSGGNEKLFF
TGCGCCAGCAGCTTGTCTGGCGGTAATGAAAAACTGTTTTTT
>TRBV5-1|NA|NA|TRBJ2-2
CASSSLPIRTAMGELFF
TGCGCCAGCAGCTCACTACCTATCCGGACAGCTATGGGGGAGCTGTTTTTT
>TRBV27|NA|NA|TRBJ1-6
CASSPTYNSPLHF
TGTGCCAGCAGTCCCACATATAATTCACCCCTCCACTTT
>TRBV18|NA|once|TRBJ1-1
CASSPRILNTEAFF
TGTGCCAGCTCACCAAGGATTTTGAACACTGAAGCTTTCTTT
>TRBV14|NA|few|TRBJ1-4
CASSEGDGKLFF
TGTGCCAGCAGTGAGGGGGACGGAAAACTGTTTTTT
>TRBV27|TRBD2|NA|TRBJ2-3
CASSLSVAGVIDTQYF
TGTGCCAGCAGTTTATCTGTAGCGGGAGTAATAGATACGCAGTATTTT
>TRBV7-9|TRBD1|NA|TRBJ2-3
CASSLGDRNTDTQYF
TGTGCCAGCAGCTTAGGGGACAGGAACACAGATACGCAGTATTTT
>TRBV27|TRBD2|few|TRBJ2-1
CASSYGTSGVNEQFF
TGTGCCAGCAGTTACGGGACTAGCGGGGTCAATGAGCAGTTCTTC
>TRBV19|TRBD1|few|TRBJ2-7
CASSAAGTASYEQYF
TGTGCCAGTAGCGCAGCCGGGACAGCCTCCTACGAGCAGTACTTC
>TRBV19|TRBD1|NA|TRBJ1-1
CASSFPGGGMNTEAFF
TGTGCCAGTAGCTTTCCAGGGGGCGGAATGAACACTGAAGCTTTCTTT
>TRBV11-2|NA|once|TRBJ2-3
CASRSDHFTDTQYF
TGTGCCAGCAGGTCCGACCACTTCACAGATACGCAGTATTTT
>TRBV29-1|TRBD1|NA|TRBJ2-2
CSVDRGRTGELFF
TGCAGCGTCGACAGGGGGCGTACCGGGGAGCTGTTTTTT
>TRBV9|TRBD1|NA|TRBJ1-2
CASSVGTGGENYGYTF
TGTGCCAGCAGCGTAGGGACAGGGGGCGAAAACTATGGCTACACCTTC
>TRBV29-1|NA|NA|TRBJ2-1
CSVEMGRRRNGEQFF
TGCAGCGTTGAGATGGGTAGAAGGCGAAACGGTGAGCAGTTCTTC
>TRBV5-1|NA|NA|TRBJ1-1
CASSLGPEAFF
TGCGCCAGCAGCTTGGGTCCTGAAGCTTTCTTT
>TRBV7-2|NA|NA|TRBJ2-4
CASSLQVGNIQYF
TGCGCCAGCAGCCTTCAGGTTGGAAACATTCAGTACTTC
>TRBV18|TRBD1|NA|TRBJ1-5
CASSQQGAGSNQPQHF
TGTGCCAGCTCACAACAGGGGGCAGGAAGCAATCAGCCCCAGCATTTT
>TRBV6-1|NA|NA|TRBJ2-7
CASSEGGRVQYF
TGTGCCAGCAGTGAAGGGGGCAGGGTTCAGTACTTC
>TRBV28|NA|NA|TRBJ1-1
CASSTPPRANTEAFF
TGTGCCAGCAGTACACCCCCTAGGGCAAACACTGAAGCTTTCTTT
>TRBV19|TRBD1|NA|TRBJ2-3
CASTQGAPTDTQYF
TGTGCCAGCACTCAGGGGGCGCCGACAGATACGCAGTATTTT
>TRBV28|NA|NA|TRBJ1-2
CASSVTVYGYTF
TGTGCCAGCAGTGTTACGGTCTATGGCTACACCTTC
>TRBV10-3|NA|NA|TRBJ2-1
CAIKGAVGLSYNEQFF
TGTGCCATCAAAGGGGCCGTAGGACTCTCCTACAATGAGCAGTTCTTC
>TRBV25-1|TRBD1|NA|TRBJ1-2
CASSGDRGRVDYYGYTF
TGTGCCAGCAGTGGAGACAGGGGGCGAGTAGACTACTATGGCTACACCTTC
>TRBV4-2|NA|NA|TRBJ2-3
CASSHPGLGGDTQYF
TGTGCCAGCAGCCATCCCGGACTAGGGGGAGATACGCAGTATTTT
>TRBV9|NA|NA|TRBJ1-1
CASGMGSTQSFEAFF
TGTGCCAGCGGGATGGGGTCTACCCAATCTTTTGAAGCTTTCTTT
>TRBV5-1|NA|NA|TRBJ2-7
CASSLEGGAEEQYF
TGCGCCAGCAGCTTGGAGGGGGGGGCCGAAGAGCAGTACTTC
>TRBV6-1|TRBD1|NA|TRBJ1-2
CASSEAGYRGRGYTF
TGTGCCAGCAGTGAAGCAGGCTACAGGGGGCGAGGCTACACCTTC
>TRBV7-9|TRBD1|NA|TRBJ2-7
CASSLDRGPYEQYF
TGTGCCAGCAGCCTTGACAGGGGCCCCTACGAGCAGTACTTC
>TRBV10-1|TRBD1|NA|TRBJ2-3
CASSPGTGYPSTDTQYF
TGCGCCAGCAGCCCCGGGACAGGCTACCCTAGCACAGATACGCAGTATTTT
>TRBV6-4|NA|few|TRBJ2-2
CASSDQGVAGELFF
TGTGCCAGCAGTGACCAAGGGGTGGCCGGGGAGCTGTTTTTT
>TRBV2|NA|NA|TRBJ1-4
CASSARTGTTNEKLFF
TGTGCCAGCAGTGCCCGAACCGGGACAACTAATGAAAAACTGTTTTTT
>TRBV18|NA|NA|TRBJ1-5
CASSPAKSLHSNQPQHF
TGTGCCAGCTCACCAGCAAAGAGTCTTCATAGCAATCAGCCCCAGCATTTT
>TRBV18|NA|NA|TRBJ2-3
CASSPIDTYTDTQYF
TGTGCCAGCTCACCTATTGACACTTACACAGATACGCAGTATTTT
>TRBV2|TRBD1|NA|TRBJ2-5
CASSRAHRGQETQYF
TGTGCCAGCAGTCGCGCCCACAGGGGGCAAGAGACCCAGTACTTC
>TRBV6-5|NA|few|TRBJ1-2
CASSYEGANYGYTF
TGTGCCAGCAGTTACGAAGGGGCCAACTATGGCTACACCTTC
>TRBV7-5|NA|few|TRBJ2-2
CATPGQGALGDTGELFF
TGTGCCACCCCGGGACAGGGGGCCCTTGGGGACACCGGGGAGCTGTTTTTT
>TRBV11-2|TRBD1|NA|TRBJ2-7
CASSLEWGQGVKKQYF
TGTGCCAGCAGCTTAGAATGGGGACAGGGGGTAAAAAAGCAGTACTTC
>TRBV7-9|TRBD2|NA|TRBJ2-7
CASIPWRTSGGAGYEQYF
TGTGCCAGCATCCCCTGGCGGACTAGCGGGGGGGCCGGTTACGAGCAGTACTTC
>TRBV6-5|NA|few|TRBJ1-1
CASSYGDRALNTEAFF
TGTGCCAGCAGTTACGGGGACCGGGCCTTGAACACTGAAGCTTTCTTT
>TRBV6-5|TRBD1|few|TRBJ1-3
CASSYDGTGAGNTIYF
TGTGCCAGCAGTTACGACGGGACAGGGGCCGGAAACACCATATATTTT